This T cell receptor (beta chain) is from a study of vaccination and CD4 T cells after COVID-19. Whole-study context: For post-vaccine samples, collection took place a median approximately 77 days after dose two, ranging from 14 to 241. Study-wide results and caveats: Reactive clonotype counts went from median approximately 20 after infection to around 38 after vaccination, nonsignificantly.

Trimming cost V 7 bases and J 1 base, with 10 bases left between them. This CDR3 comprises 13 residues. The germline gives CDR1 LNHDA, CDR2 SQIVND (reference sequence). The time point is: late sampling 161 to 241 days after vaccination in three convalescent patients. TCRdb used MiXCR to reprocess the PCR reads, holding one entry per CDR3 protein. The table has 31,000 or so distinct CDR3 sequences, approximately 48% seen once. Concerning this clonotype: What it binds is not known.

The chain couples TRBV19 to TRBJ1-1; D is unresolved. This clonotype was obtained from a human donor who had recovered from COVID-19. The starting material was CD4+ T cells from blood, obtained about 7 months after SARS-CoV-2 vaccination. This chain's CDR3 is CASTGAANTEAFF. Written as DNA, the CDR3 is TGTGCCAGTACTGGAGCCGCGAACACTGAAGCTTTCTTT.